This is a list of T cell receptor beta chains from one sample in a study of cytomegalovirus exposure and HLA in healthy donors. TCRdb's table, derived via immunoSEQ multiplex PCR, lists solely in-frame clones and lacks some. The data hold some 150,000 clones, with 82% observed a single time. Material for sequencing was PBMCs. Receptors were obtained from a woman aged 45-59 years in good health and CMV-seropositive. Each CDR3 is given with its conserved first and last residue. The D gene is left open where the match is weak. Part of the rows lack a size; the others show once, few, many or a class for expanded clones.

v_gene	d_gene	abundance	len	j_gene	CDR3nt	CDR3aa
TRBV5-1	NA	NA	16	TRBJ1-3	TGCGCCAGCAGCCAAGGGGGAGTAAGCTCTGGAAACACCATATATTTT	CASSQGGVSSGNTIYF
TRBV4-1	NA	few	15	TRBJ2-7	TGCGCCAGCAGCCCCTTACCGACACTCTCCTACGAGCAGTACTTC	CASSPLPTLSYEQYF
TRBV6-1	NA	NA	13	TRBJ2-7	TGTGCCAGCAGTGAAGCCTCAGGTTACGAGCAGTACTTC	CASSEASGYEQYF
TRBV27	TRBD2	NA	14	TRBJ2-5	TGTGCCAGCAGTGATCTAGCGGGAGGAGAGACCCAGTACTTC	CASSDLAGGETQYF
TRBV7-9	TRBD2	NA	16	TRBJ2-1	TGTGCCAGCAGCTTCCGAACTAGCGGGGATTACAATGAGCAGTTCTTC	CASSFRTSGDYNEQFF
TRBV5-4	TRBD2	NA	18	TRBJ2-1	TGTGCCAGCAGCTTCCCGGGACTAGCGGGAGGGGCCTACAATGAGCAGTTCTTC	CASSFPGLAGGAYNEQFF
TRBV9	TRBD2	once	16	TRBJ2-1	TGTGCCAGCAGCCCCCGCCCGGGACTAGCGACGAATGAGCAGTTCTTC	CASSPRPGLATNEQFF
TRBV2	NA	NA	13	TRBJ1-5	TGTGCCAGCAGTGAAAATGTTGGGAGCCCCCAGCATTTT	CASSENVGSPQHF
TRBV9	TRBD2	NA	16	TRBJ2-1	TGTGCCAGCAGCCCCCAAGGAGCGGGGCAATACAATGAGCAGTTCTTC	CASSPQGAGQYNEQFF
TRBV10-1	TRBD1	NA	14	TRBJ2-2	TGCGCCAGCTCCGGGACAGGGGACACCGGGGAGCTGTTTTTT	CASSGTGDTGELFF